A selection of T cell receptor beta chains follows, all from one sample in a study of tumor-infiltrating lymphocytes in primary liver carcinoma. TCRdb reprocessed the multiplex PCR reads via MiXCR and lists one record per CDR3 protein. Of 310,000 or so distinct CDR3 sequences detected, approximately 58% appear once; the ten largest clones hold about a sixth. The specimen sequenced was peripheral blood. The source is a woman aged 30 to 39 with primary liver carcinoma and hepatitis B virus infection. Each CDR3 is given with its conserved first and last residue. D genes are given only for firm matches.

d_call,v_call,j_call,cdr3_aa
-,TRBV19,TRBJ1-1,CASTRTDSEAFF
TRBD2,TRBV4-1,TRBJ2-7,CASSLRSAGAYEQYF
TRBD2,TRBV5-4,TRBJ2-3,CASSRTSGRTTDTQYF
TRBD1,TRBV4-1,TRBJ2-3,CASRTPTGGNRDTQYF
-,TRBV5-6,TRBJ2-7,CASSFGTYSYEQYF
TRBD2,TRBV29-1,TRBJ2-3,CNVAVAGGWADTQYF
-,TRBV11-2,TRBJ2-5,CAGSLGSGVTQYF
-,TRBV11-2,TRBJ1-5,CASCLVGGGQPQHF
-,TRBV28,TRBJ1-1,CASSPNRGHMNTEAFF
-,TRBV11-2,TRBJ2-1,CASSQPAATYNEQFF
-,TRBV4-1,TRBJ2-2,CASKLGPNTGELFF
-,TRBV10-3,TRBJ2-1,CAISGILRDMGSDEQFF
-,TRBV12-5,TRBJ1-1,CASGLARTEVRNTEAFF
-,TRBV20-1,TRBJ2-7,CRARGPSSYEQYF
-,TRBV11-2,TRBJ2-7,CVSSFRRGTTYEQYF
-,TRBV12-3/TRBV12-4,TRBJ2-3,CASSPGWITDTQYF
-,TRBV29-1,TRBJ2-1,CSVDKEFYNEQFF
TRBD2,TRBV13,TRBJ2-5,CANSYSSSGRTQETQYF
TRBD2,TRBV11-2,TRBJ2-7,CVSSLVSGNNEQYF
TRBD1,TRBV7-8,TRBJ2-7,CASSILPGQGSSYEQYF
-,TRBV4-1,TRBJ1-1,CAISQDSEDKGAFF
-,TRBV29-1,TRBJ1-1,CSVAWPYMNTEAFF